What follows is one TCR beta chain and its context. Trimming removed 4 bases from V and 11 bases from J; junction bases left unmatched: 12. The CDR3 consists of 14 residues. Germline V CDR1 and CDR2: SGHDN, FVKESK. In the source study's methods: Reference gene primer amplification gave nucleated cell count estimates. The data were produced by immunoSEQ multiplex PCR, yet TCRdb's version contains in-frame clones alone and is incomplete. Clonal size and the V and J genes are those of that table, whereas D and trimming came from the DNA. The data hold 200,000 to 250,000 clones, with approximately 78% observed a single time. The record originates from a study of blood T cell repertoires in COVID-19. Study details: Samples came from the United States, Italy and Spain, spanning acute and convalescent COVID-19. Sample material is recorded as cDNA or gDNA derived from T cells, B-cell-depleted T cells, or PBMCs.

Source material: peripheral blood. The clonotype originates from a middle-aged woman with acute or convalescent COVID-19. The chain has TRBV14 and TRBJ1-1; 8 nucleotides align to TRBD1. The CDR3 spells CASSLYTQGAMAFF. CDR3 DNA sequence: TGTGCCAGCAGCCTTTATACGCAGGGGGCGATGGCTTTCTTT.